These 25 T cell receptor beta chains came from one sample sequenced in a study of shared clonotypes between healthy human individuals. Method: immunoSEQ multiplex PCR; TCRdb's copy keeps in-frame clones and lacks some. The sample shows some 360,000 clones, around 79% of them seen only once. Sequencing was performed on memory CD4+ T cells sorted from blood. Subset denoted: CD45RA-negative fraction. These receptors were obtained from a man aged 30-40 years in good health.

This chain connects TRBV18 to TRBJ2-5; TRBD1 aligns across 9 bases. Germline V gives CDR1 KGHSH, CDR2 LQKENI. The CDR3 totals 16 residues. Unmatched junction bases numbered 8, after V lost 2 bases and J lost 4 bases. Here the CDR3 reads CASSPGTGKGGETQYF. CDR3 in DNA: TGTGCCAGCTCACCAGGGACAGGGAAAGGGGGAGAGACCCAGTACTTC.

In this sample, this clone turned up many times. The chain combines TRBV7-8 with TRBJ2-7; 14 bases map to TRBD2. The CDR3 runs 15 residues. The junction had 6 bases not matched to a gene; V was cut back by 5 bases and J by 6 bases. The germline gives CDR1 SGHVS, CDR2 FQNEAQ. DNA of the CDR3: TGTGCCAGCAGCGTCGGGACTAGCGGGAGCCTCGAGCAGTACTTC. Protein product: CASSVGTSGSLEQYF.

This chain joins TRBV6-6 and TRBJ2-5; TRBD2 matches 7 bases. CDR1 MNHNY and CDR2 SVGAGI come from the germline V gene (reference sequence). The CDR3 sequence is 16 residues long. V dropped 6 bases and J dropped 4; count of bases not matched to a gene: 14. CDR3 DNA: TGTGCCAGCAGAGACACCGGGAGCGGCGGGGGAGAGACCCAGTACTTC. This sequence encodes CASRDTGSGGGETQYF.

This clone was observed once. The gene calls are TRBV6-6 and TRBJ2-2; weak D call: TRBD1 (6 bases). This CDR3 spans 13 amino acids. The V and J ends lost 6 bases and 1 base respectively, with 6 bases between them. Germline V gene sequence: CDR1 MNHNY, CDR2 SVGAGI (reference sequence). The CDR3 nucleotides read TGTGCCAGCAGGACAGGGAACACCGGGGAGCTGTTTTTT. Amino acids: CASRTGNTGELFF.

The chain links TRBV9 to TRBJ1-2; 7 nucleotides line up with TRBD1. After removal of 4 bases from V and 4 bases from J, the junction contained 10 bases not matched to a gene. The germline gives CDR1 SGDLS, CDR2 YYNGEE. The CDR3 is 15 amino acids. This chain's CDR3 is CASSPTGAISYGYTF. Here the CDR3 DNA reads TGTGCCAGCAGCCCCACAGGGGCCATCTCCTATGGCTACACCTTC.

The rearrangement links TRBV2 to TRBJ2-7, with D perhaps given as TRBD1 or TRBD2 (5 bases each). CDR1 is SNHLY, CDR2 FYNNEI, per germline. V dropped 1 base and J dropped 3 bases, with 10 bases sitting between them. This CDR3 region has 14 residues. The CDR3 loop is CASSEGGSDYEQYF. The CDR3 DNA is TGTGCCAGCAGTGAAGGGGGGTCGGACTACGAGCAGTACTTC.

The chain employs TRBV6-6 and TRBJ2-3; D call uncertain. Germline V CDR1 and CDR2: MNHNY, SVGAGI (reference sequence). The CDR3 sequence is 15 residues long. Trimming cost V 5 bases and J 2 bases, with 14 bases left between them. The CDR3 loop reads CASSPRGGNTDTQYF. CDR3 bases: TGTGCCAGCAGTCCCAGAGGTGGGAACACAGATACGCAGTATTTT.

The chain links TRBV4-3 to TRBJ1-1, with D possibly TRBD1 on 5 matching bases. Germline V lookup: CDR1 LGHNA, CDR2 YSLEER. The CDR3 is made up of 15 amino acids. Trimming took 3 bases from V and 4 from J, leaving 15 bases between them. As DNA, the CDR3 is TGCGCCAGCAGCCAGGGTACAGGTAGGTCCACTGAAGCTTTCTTT. This sequence encodes CASSQGTGRSTEAFF.

The chain joins TRBV27 to TRBJ2-5; D gene unclear. Per germline, CDR1 MNHEY and CDR2 SMNVEV (reference sequence). This CDR3 comprises 15 residues. CDR3 nucleotide sequence: TGTGGGGCCCCACATAGAGGAGTGTGGCGAGAGACCCAGTACTTC. Translation: CGAPHRGVWRETQYF.

This clone was seen at least ten times. CDR3 loop: CAWSISSGNTIYF. For the CDR3, the DNA is TGTGCCTGGAGTATATCCTCTGGAAACACCATATATTTT. This chain uses TRBV30 with TRBJ1-3; D not certain. The germline CDR1 and CDR2 sequences are GTSNPN and SVGIG (reference sequence). V gave up 2 bases and J gave up 0 bases, with 5 bases separating them. The CDR3 runs 13 residues.

The chain is built from TRBV4-3 and TRBJ1-2; D is uncertain. CDR1 is LGHNA, CDR2 YSLEER, per germline. Trimming shortened V by 0 bases and J by 2 bases, and 7 bases separated the two germline ends. The CDR3 is 14 amino acids. This CDR3 is CASSQDGQNYGYTF. The DNA for the CDR3 is TGCGCCAGCAGCCAAGACGGGCAGAACTATGGCTACACCTTC.

This chain joins TRBV18 and TRBJ2-2; TRBD1 matches at 9 bases. Germline V gives CDR1 KGHSH, CDR2 LQKENI. The CDR3 totals 15 residues. V lost 8 bases and J lost 3; bases outside the gene matches: 7. This chain's CDR3 is CASNGWTGDTGELFF. In DNA, the CDR3 is TGTGCCAGCAATGGCTGGACAGGGGACACCGGGGAGCTGTTTTTT.

The chain employs TRBV6-1 and TRBJ1-5; 8 bases match TRBD1. This CDR3 comprises 15 residues. Germline CDR1 is MNHNS and CDR2 is SASEGT. V lost 6 bases, J lost 7 bases, and 11 bases stayed unmatched. In DNA, the CDR3 is TGTGCCAGCAGGCCATCCGGACAGGGCGACCAGCCCCAGCATTTT. Protein product: CASRPSGQGDQPQHF.

The chain has TRBV27 and TRBJ2-1; D ambiguous. Trimming stripped 4 bases from V and 6 bases from J, with 10 bases between. CDR1 and CDR2 from the germline V gene are MNHEY and SMNVEV (reference sequence). The CDR3 runs 13 residues. Here the CDR3 reads CASSSSTGNEQFF. The CDR3 DNA reads as TGTGCCAGCAGTTCGTCCACCGGCAATGAGCAGTTCTTC.

This rearrangement joins TRBV10-1 to TRBJ2-1; 9 positions match TRBD1. V was pared by 6 bases and J by 8 bases, with 8 bases of the junction left unmatched. This CDR3 contains 14 residues. Germline CDR1 and CDR2: WNHNN and SYGVQD (reference sequence). The CDR3 coding sequence is TGCGCCAGCAGAAGGGACAGGGCAGGAGATGAGCAGTTCTTC. Protein: CASRRDRAGDEQFF.

The chain joins TRBV19 to TRBJ2-1; TRBD2 aligns across 13 bases. Looked up from germline, CDR1 is LNHDA and CDR2 is SQIVND (reference sequence). This CDR3 is built from 16 residues. Trimming cost V 4 bases and J 4 bases; bases outside gene matches: 4. The DNA of the CDR3 is TGTGCCAGTAGTAACGGGGGACTAGCGGGGTACAATGAGCAGTTCTTC. As protein: CASSNGGLAGYNEQFF.

The V gene is TRBV6-5, the J gene TRBJ1-5; perhaps TRBD1 as D (5 bases). The CDR3 is 15 residues long. In germline, CDR1 is MNHEY, CDR2 SVGAGI. Trimming took 7 bases from V and 2 from J, leaving 15 bases between them. The CDR3 bases are TGTGCCAGCAACCCCAACGGGGCGGGCAATCAGCCCCAGCATTTT. Translated: CASNPNGAGNQPQHF.

This chain connects TRBV7-9 to TRBJ2-7, with TRBD2 matching 7 bases. Trimming removed 5 bases from V and 4 bases from J; junction bases left unmatched: 17. Germline V gene data show CDR1 as SEHNR and CDR2 as FQNEAQ (reference sequence). The CDR3 consists of 17 residues. This CDR3 is CASSPNPRRESRYEQYF. Written as DNA, the CDR3 is TGTGCCAGCAGCCCGAATCCCAGGCGGGAGAGTCGATACGAGCAGTACTTC.

This sequence joins TRBV7-3 and TRBJ2-3, with D possibly TRBD2 on 6 matching bases. Trimming took 1 base from V and 2 from J, leaving 22 bases between them. The germline gives CDR1 SGHTA, CDR2 FQGTGA. The CDR3 is 19 residues long. The CDR3 region has the DNA TGTGCCAGCAGCTTAAGACCTTGGGGTAGCGGAGGACTCACAGATACGCAGTATTTT. It is translated as CASSLRPWGSGGLTDTQYF.

This clone has just one count. The chain recombines TRBV5-5 with TRBJ2-5; perhaps TRBD1 as D (6 bases). Germline assignment: CDR1 SGHKS and CDR2 YYEKEE (reference sequence). V was cut by 4 bases and J by 5 bases, with 12 bases left in between. The CDR3 contains 13 residues. The CDR3 spells CASSAQGRETQYF. DNA for the CDR3: TGTGCCAGCAGCGCACAGGGTCGGGAGACCCAGTACTTC.

The rearrangement uses TRBV6-6 and TRBJ1-1, with D uncertain. The CDR3 runs 14 residues. CDR1 is MNHNY, CDR2 SVGAGI, per germline (reference sequence). V gave up 1 base and J gave up 6 bases, with 12 bases separating them. This CDR3 reads CASSYYGVSAEAFF. For the CDR3, the DNA is TGTGCCAGCAGTTACTATGGGGTTTCCGCTGAAGCTTTCTTT.

The V and J genes are TRBV7-8 and TRBJ1-2; 8 nucleotides align to TRBD1. Germline V CDR1 and CDR2: SGHVS, FQNEAQ. This CDR3 is built from 14 residues. The J segment lost 7 bases and the V segment lost 3 bases, leaving 7 bases of the junction unmatched. CDR3 protein: CASSLVQGVGGYTF. The CDR3 bases are TGTGCCAGCAGCTTGGTACAGGGGGTAGGTGGCTACACCTTC.

The V gene is TRBV4-1, the J gene TRBJ1-1; maybe TRBD1 (5 bases). The CDR3 is 14 amino acids. V was shortened by 4 bases and J by 3 bases, with 12 bases between the two germline ends. The germline V gene has CDR1 MGHRA and CDR2 YSYEKL. CDR3 nucleotides: TGCGCCAGCAGCCTCCCGACAGACTACACTGAAGCTTTCTTT. Translation: CASSLPTDYTEAFF.

The chain is built from TRBV27 and TRBJ2-4, with 11 bases identical to TRBD2. The CDR3 has 15 residues. CDR1 MNHEY and CDR2 SMNVEV come from the germline V gene (reference sequence). With 5 bases clipped from V and 5 bases from J, the junction kept 5 bases outside the gene matches. This CDR3 reads CASSPLAGGQNIQYF. DNA of the CDR3: TGTGCCAGCAGTCCGCTAGCGGGAGGCCAAAACATTCAGTACTTC.

This chain joins TRBV6-5 and TRBJ2-1, with 9 bases aligning to TRBD2. The germline V gene encodes CDR1 MNHEY and CDR2 SVGAGI. This CDR3 is built from 15 residues. The J segment lost 12 bases and the V segment lost 5 bases, leaving 14 bases of the junction unmatched. CDR3 nucleotides: TGTGCCAGCAGTCGGTCCGGGACTAGCTCCAGGGGGCAGTTCTTC. Amino acids: CASSRSGTSSRGQFF.